This T cell receptor beta chain was sequenced in a study of cytomegalovirus exposure and HLA in healthy donors. Study in general: There were about 86 million unique TCRs (from HLA-typed donors) in an early data release.

Overall study results and limits: Associated with cytomegalovirus, according to the listing, were around 160 TCR beta chains.

PCR amplification relied on 60 Vbeta primers (plus 13 Jbeta primers). The protocol was immunoSEQ multiplex PCR, while the TCRdb copy is restricted to in-frame clones and leaves out a portion. The sample holds about 55,000 clones, around 78% seen once. Turning to this clone: Its antigen is as yet unknown.

CDR1 is SGHRS and CDR2 is YFSETQ in the germline V gene. The CDR3 has 15 residues. After removal of 4 bases from V and 6 bases from J, the junction contained 12 bases not matched to a gene. This receptor was taken from a female donor in good health and CMV-seronegative. The specimen was PBMCs. The chain links TRBV5-1 to TRBJ1-2; 7 bases match TRBD1. The CDR3 reads CASSQRTGWSNGYTF. The CDR3 DNA reads TGCGCCAGCAGCCAAAGGACAGGCTGGAGCAATGGCTACACCTTC. Drawing the rest from reference TRBV5-1 and TRBJ1-2, the complete variable domain is KAGVTQTPRYLIKTRGQQVTLSCSPISGHRSVSWYQQTPGQGLQFLFEYFSETQRNKGNFPGRFSGRQFSNSRSEMNVSTLELGDSALYLCASSQRTGWSNGYTFGSGTRLTVV.